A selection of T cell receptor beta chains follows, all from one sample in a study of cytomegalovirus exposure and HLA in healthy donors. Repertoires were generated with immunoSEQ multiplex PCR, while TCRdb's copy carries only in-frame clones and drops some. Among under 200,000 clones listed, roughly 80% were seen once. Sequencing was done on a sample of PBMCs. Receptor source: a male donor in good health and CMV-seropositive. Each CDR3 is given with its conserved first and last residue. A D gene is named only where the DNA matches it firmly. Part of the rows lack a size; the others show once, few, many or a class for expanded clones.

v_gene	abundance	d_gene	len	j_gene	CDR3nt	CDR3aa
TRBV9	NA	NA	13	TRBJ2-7	TGTGCCAGCAGCGTAGCACAGGGTGACGAGCAGTACTTC	CASSVAQGDEQYF
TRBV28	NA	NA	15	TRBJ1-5	TGTGCCAGCAGTTTACGCGGCGAGCGCAATCAGCCCCAGCATTTT	CASSLRGERNQPQHF
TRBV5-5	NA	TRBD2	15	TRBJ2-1	TGTGCCAGCAGCTCACTAGCGGGGGGGCCTAATGAGCAGTTCTTC	CASSSLAGGPNEQFF
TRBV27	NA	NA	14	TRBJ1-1	TGTGCCAGCAGTTTATTTACGCGGAACACTGAAGCTTTCTTT	CASSLFTRNTEAFF
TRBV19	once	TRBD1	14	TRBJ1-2	TGTGCCAGTAGTTCGGACAGGGCTAACTATGGCTACACCTTC	CASSSDRANYGYTF
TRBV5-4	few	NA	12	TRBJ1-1	TGTGCCAGCAGGACAGGGAACACTGAAGCTTTCTTT	CASRTGNTEAFF
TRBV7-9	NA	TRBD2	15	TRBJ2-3	TGTGCCAGCAGCTTAACTAGCGGGAGTGCAGATACGCAGTATTTT	CASSLTSGSADTQYF
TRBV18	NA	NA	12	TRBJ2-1	TGTGCCAGCTCACCTTTGGAGACTGAGCAGTTCTTC	CASSPLETEQFF
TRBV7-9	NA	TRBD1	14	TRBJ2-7	TGTGCCAGCAGCTTAGGACAGGGGGTAGGCGAGCAGTACTTC	CASSLGQGVGEQYF
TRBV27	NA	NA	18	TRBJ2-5	TGTGCCAGCAGTTTAGGCACGACTCCGGCGACGTACCAAGAGACCCAGTACTTC	CASSLGTTPATYQETQYF
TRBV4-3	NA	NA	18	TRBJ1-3	TGCGCCAGCAGCCAAGCAATAAACGCCAGTCCCTCTGGAAACACCATATATTTT	CASSQAINASPSGNTIYF
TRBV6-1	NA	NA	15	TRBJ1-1	TGTGCCAGCAGTTCGGAGGGCACACAGAACACTGAAGCTTTCTTT	CASSSEGTQNTEAFF
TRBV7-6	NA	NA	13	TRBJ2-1	TGTGCCAGCAGCTTGAACAGTTACAATGAGCAGTTCTTC	CASSLNSYNEQFF
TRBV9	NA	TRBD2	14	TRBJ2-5	TGTGCCAGCAGCACCGGGACTAGCTGGGAGACCCAGTACTTC	CASSTGTSWETQYF
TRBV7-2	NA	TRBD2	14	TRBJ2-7	TGTGCCAGCAGCTTGCTCGGGGGGATCAACGAGCAGTACTTC	CASSLLGGINEQYF
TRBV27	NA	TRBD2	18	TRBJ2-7	TGTGCCAGCAGTTTAAGGGCTAGCGGGACGATCAAGTCCTACGAGCAGTACTTC	CASSLRASGTIKSYEQYF
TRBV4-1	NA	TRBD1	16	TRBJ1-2	TGCGCCAGCAGCCAACCTAGACAGGGGACCAACTATGGCTACACCTTC	CASSQPRQGTNYGYTF
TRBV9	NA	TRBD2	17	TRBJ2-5	TGTGCCAGCAGCGTAGGCCTAGCGGGGGGAGGCCAAGAGACCCAGTACTTC	CASSVGLAGGGQETQYF
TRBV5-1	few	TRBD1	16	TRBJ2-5	TGCGCCAGCAGCGGCGGGACAGGGGGCTACCAAGAGACCCAGTACTTC	CASSGGTGGYQETQYF
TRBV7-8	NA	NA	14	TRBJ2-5	TGTGCCAGCAGCTTGGGGGCCTCGAAAGAGACCCAGTACTTC	CASSLGASKETQYF
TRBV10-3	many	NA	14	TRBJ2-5	TGTGCCATCAGTGAGTCTCCCACACAAGAGACCCAGTACTTC	CAISESPTQETQYF
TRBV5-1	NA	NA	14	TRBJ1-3	TGCGCCAGCAGCGCGACAAACTCTGGAAACACCATATATTTT	CASSATNSGNTIYF
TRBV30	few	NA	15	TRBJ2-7	TGTGCCTGGAGTCCACCCGGGACACTGTTCTTTCGGCAGTACTTC	CAWSPPGTLFFRQYF
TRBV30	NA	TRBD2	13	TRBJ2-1	TGTGCCTCAACTAGCGGTTTTAGCAATGAGCAGTTCTTC	CASTSGFSNEQFF
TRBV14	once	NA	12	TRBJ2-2	TGTGCCAGCAGCCAATATCCCGGGGAGCTGTTTTTT	CASSQYPGELFF
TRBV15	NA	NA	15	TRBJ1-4	TGTGCCACCAGCAGCCGGACAGATAAGAATGAAAAACTGTTTTTT	CATSSRTDKNEKLFF
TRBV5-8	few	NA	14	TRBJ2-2	TGTGCCAGCAGCTTGTCAGGGAAACCCGGGGAGCTGTTTTTT	CASSLSGKPGELFF
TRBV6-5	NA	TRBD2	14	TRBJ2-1	TGTGCCAGCAGTTATGATGTAGCGGGAGGTGAGCAGTTCTTC	CASSYDVAGGEQFF
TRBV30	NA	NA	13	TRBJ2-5	TGTGCCTGGAGACGCCCCCCCCAGGAGACCCAGTACTTC	CAWRRPPQETQYF
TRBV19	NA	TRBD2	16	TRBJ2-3	TGTGCCAGTAGCCCGCGTAGCGGGAGTTTTACAGATACGCAGTATTTT	CASSPRSGSFTDTQYF
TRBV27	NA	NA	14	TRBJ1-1	TGTGCCAGCAGTCCCGGGGGGCGCAGCCCTGAAGCTTTCTTT	CASSPGGRSPEAFF
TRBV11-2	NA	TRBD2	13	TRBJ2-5	TGTGCCAGCAGCCCGGGACTACAAGAGACCCAGTACTTC	CASSPGLQETQYF
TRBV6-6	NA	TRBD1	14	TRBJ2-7	TGTGCCAGCAGTTATCGGGACAGCTCCTACGAGCAGTACTTC	CASSYRDSSYEQYF
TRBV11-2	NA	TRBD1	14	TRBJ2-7	TGTGCCAGCAGCTCCGGACAGGTGGGCTACGAGCAGTACTTC	CASSSGQVGYEQYF
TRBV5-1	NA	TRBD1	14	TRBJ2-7	TGCGCCAGCACATTAGACAGGGGTCCCTACGAGCAGTACTTC	CASTLDRGPYEQYF
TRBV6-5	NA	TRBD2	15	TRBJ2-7	TGTGCCAGCAGCCTCAAGCGGGGGTTCTCCTACGAGCAGTACTTC	CASSLKRGFSYEQYF
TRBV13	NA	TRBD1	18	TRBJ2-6	TGTGCCAGCAGCTCCAGGCCCCTCACAGGGGCTGGGGCCAACGTCCTGACTTTC	CASSSRPLTGAGANVLTF
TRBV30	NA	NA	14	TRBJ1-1	TGTGCCTGGAGCCTCGGACACCCGAATGATGAAGCTTTCTTT	CAWSLGHPNDEAFF
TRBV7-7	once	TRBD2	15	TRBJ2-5	TGTGCCAGCAGCTTAGCTAGCGGGGGGCAAGAGACCCAGTACTTC	CASSLASGGQETQYF
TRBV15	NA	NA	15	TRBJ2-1	TGTGCCACCAGCAGCCTCCTAGGGGGCTACAATGAGCAGTTCTTC	CATSSLLGGYNEQFF
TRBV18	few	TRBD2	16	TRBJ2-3	TGTGCCAGCTCACGACTAGCGGGAGGTGTAACAGATACGCAGTATTTT	CASSRLAGGVTDTQYF
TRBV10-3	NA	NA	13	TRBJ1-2	TGTGCCATCCGGGGGGATACTAACTATGGCTACACCTTC	CAIRGDTNYGYTF
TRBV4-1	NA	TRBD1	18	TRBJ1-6	TGCGCCAGCAGCCAAGTTGGGGTTGCAGGGGGGCATAATTCACCCCTCCACTTT	CASSQVGVAGGHNSPLHF
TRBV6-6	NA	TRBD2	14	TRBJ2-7	TGTGCCAGCAGTTACTCCGGGGGGTTGGGCGAGCAGTACTTC	CASSYSGGLGEQYF